These 10 T cell receptor beta chains were sequenced from one sample in a study of CD8+CD57+ T cells in acquired aplastic anemia. Genomic DNA was employed as the template in profiling TCR beta VDJ and CDR3. TCRdb recomputed calls from the reads with MiXCR, one row per CDR3 protein. The table has roughly 160,000 distinct CDR3 sequences, approximately 60% seen once. The source material was sorted CD4+, CD8+, or CD8+CD57+ T cells (not recorded which) from PBMCs. These TCRs come from a human donor in good health.

This clonotype was seen many times. The chain recombines TRBV19 with TRBJ1-4; the D is unclear. CDR1 and CDR2 (germline): LNHDA, SQIVND (reference sequence). V gave up 4 bases and J gave up 3 bases, with 12 bases separating them. The CDR3 is 15 residues long. The CDR3 here is CASSTVGEPNEKLFF. DNA of the CDR3: TGTGCCAGTAGTACCGTAGGAGAGCCTAATGAAAAACTGTTTTTT.

This chain uses TRBV7-6 with TRBJ1-6; the D gene is possibly TRBD1 (5 bases). The CDR3 extends over 15 amino acids. The germline V and J ends were trimmed by 5 bases and 2 bases, with 10 bases remaining between them. Germline-derived CDR1 and CDR2 are SGHVS and FNYEAQ. For the CDR3, the DNA is TGTGCCAGCAGCCGGAGACAGCCCTATAATTCACCCCTCCACTTT. This gives the protein CASSRRQPYNSPLHF.

The chain combines TRBV20-1 with TRBJ2-7; TRBD1 matches at 7 bases. This CDR3 is 13 amino acids long. Germline values: CDR1 DFQATT, CDR2 SNEGSKA (reference sequence). Trimming took 4 bases from V and 1 from J; bases not matched to a gene: 4. CDR3 nucleotides: TGCAGTGCTATAGACAGGGTGTCCTACGAGCAGTACTTC. Residues: CSAIDRVSYEQYF.

Written as DNA, the CDR3 is TGTGCCAGCAGCGTAGCCCCAAACTATGGCTACACCTTC. This gives the protein CASSVAPNYGYTF. This sequence joins TRBV9 and TRBJ1-2; D is uncertain. The CDR3 is 13 residues long. Trimming cost V 0 bases and J 2 bases, with 5 bases left between them. Germline V CDR1 and CDR2: SGDLS, YYNGEE.

The chain is built from TRBV24-1 and TRBJ1-5; 7 bases match TRBD1. The CDR3 is 14 residues long. Per germline, CDR1 KGHDR and CDR2 SFDVKD. Trimming at V came to 7 bases and at J to 6 bases, leaving 8 bases not matched to a gene. The CDR3 DNA sequence: TGTGCCACCAGCCACGGACAGGCTGGTCAGCCCCAGCATTTT. Encoded protein: CATSHGQAGQPQHF.

The rearrangement uses TRBV20-1 and TRBJ2-7; tentatively, D is TRBD1 (7 bases). Germline CDR1 is DFQATT and CDR2 is SNEGSKA (reference sequence). The CDR3 consists of 15 residues. Deletions cut 5 bases from V and 7 bases from J, with 24 bases between. CDR3: CSAPVRETGRREQYF. The CDR3, as DNA: TGCAGTGCTCCTGTTCGCGAGACAGGGAGGAGGGAGCAGTACTTC.

This clonotype has ten or more counts. The genes are TRBV24-1 and TRBJ2-5, with 12 bases identical to TRBD2. CDR3 length: 15 residues. Losses at the gene ends were 4 bases for V and 5 bases for J; bases not matched to a gene: 4. Germline loops: CDR1 KGHDR, CDR2 SFDVKD. The CDR3, as DNA: TGTGCCACCAGTGAACGGACTAGCGGGATGGAGACCCAGTACTTC. It codes for CATSERTSGMETQYF.

This sequence joins TRBV7-6 and TRBJ2-1, with 9 nucleotides matching TRBD2. The CDR3 runs to 16 residues. The J segment lost 5 bases and the V segment lost 5 bases, leaving 10 bases of the junction unmatched. Germline loops: CDR1 SGHVS, CDR2 FNYEAQ. Here the CDR3 reads CASSGGLAGEDNEQFF. CDR3 bases: TGTGCCAGCAGCGGGGGACTAGCCGGGGAGGACAATGAGCAGTTCTTC. Full variable domain (outside the CDR3, taken from reference TRBV7-6 and TRBJ2-1): GAGVSQSPRYKVTKRGQDVALRCDPISGHVSLYWYRQALGQGPEFLTYFNYEAQQDKSGLPNDRFSAERPEGSISTLTIQRTEQRDSAMYRCASSGGLAGEDNEQFFGPGTRLTVL.

Worth noting for this clonotype: The conserved phenylalanine or tryptophan normally closing the CDR3 is absent here, so this likely arose from a read error. Here the CDR3 reads CASSHGRSYEQYP. In DNA, the CDR3 is TGTGCCAGCAGCCACGGACGGTCCTACGAGCAGTACCCC. This chain connects TRBV7-2 to TRBJ2-7; no clear D gene. The CDR3 length is 13 residues. V gave up 5 bases and J gave up 1 base, with 9 bases separating them. The germline gives CDR1 SGHTA, CDR2 FQGNSA.

This clonotype was observed at least ten times. The chain uses TRBV5-6 and TRBJ2-2; 8 nucleotides align to TRBD1. The V gene end was trimmed by 4 bases and the J gene end by 6 bases; junction bases not matched to a gene: 11. CDR1 SGHDT and CDR2 YYEEEE come from the germline V gene. This CDR3 is built from 16 residues. In nucleotides, the CDR3 is TGTGCCAGCAGCCCAAGGACAGGGATGGGACCCGGGGAGCTGTTTTTT. Its protein product is CASSPRTGMGPGELFF.